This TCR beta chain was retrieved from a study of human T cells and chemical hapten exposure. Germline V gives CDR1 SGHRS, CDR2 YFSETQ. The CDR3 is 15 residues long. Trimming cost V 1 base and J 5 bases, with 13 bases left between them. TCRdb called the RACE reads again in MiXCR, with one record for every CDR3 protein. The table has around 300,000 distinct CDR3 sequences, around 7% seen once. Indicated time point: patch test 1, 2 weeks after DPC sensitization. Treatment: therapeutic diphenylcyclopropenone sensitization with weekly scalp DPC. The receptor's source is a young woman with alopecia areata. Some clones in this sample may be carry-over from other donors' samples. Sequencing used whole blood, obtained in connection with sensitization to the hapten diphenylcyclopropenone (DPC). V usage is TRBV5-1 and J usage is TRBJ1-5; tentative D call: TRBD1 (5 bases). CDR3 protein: CASSLNGGRDQPQHF. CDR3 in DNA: TGCGCCAGCAGCTTGAATGGGGGAAGAGATCAGCCCCAGCATTTT.